This T cell receptor (beta chain) is drawn from a study of shared clonotypes between healthy human individuals. In germline, CDR1 is SGHRS, CDR2 YFSETQ. The CDR3 is 15 residues long. Trimming left V 4 bases short and J 6 bases short, with 20 bases between. Some clones are missing from TCRdb's copy, which holds only in-frame ones; the method was immunoSEQ multiplex PCR. Of more than 900,000 clones in the sample, about 80% were seen once. The split of CD4+ cells yielded CD45RA+ naive and CD45RA-negative memory subsets. The specimen was memory CD4+ T cells from PBMCs. Regarding subset: CD45RA-negative fraction. The source of this sequence is a man in his late teens or twenties in good health. Some clones in this sample may be carry-over from other donors' samples. The chain employs TRBV5-1 and TRBJ2-7; D may correspond to TRBD1 or TRBD2 (6 bases each). The chain's CDR3 is CASSPLTGRSSEQYF. CDR3 DNA: TGCGCCAGCAGCCCACTTACAGGGAGGTCAAGCGAGCAGTACTTC.